This T cell receptor beta chain came from a study of brain metastases from non-small cell lung cancer (dated by TCRdb to the late 2010s). Some background on the complete study: In non-small-cell lung cancer patients, the researchers characterized the immune microenvironment of brain metastases and primary tumors that had been resected as matched pairs.

The CDR3 spans 14 residues, from the cysteine through the phenylalanine. Only the CDR3 part of the read is kept: 42 bases, read in frame from the first base. V is pared back by 6 bases and J by 0 bases, with 11 bases lying between the germline termini. CDR1 and CDR2, per the germline V gene, are MNHEY and SVGAGI. A cohort of approximately 39 patients with surgically resected non-small-cell lung cancer, for whom both primary tumor and brain metastasis specimens were available, was included. The tumor specimens consisted of archival formalin-fixed, paraffin-embedded tissues. Libraries were built with the immunoSEQ multiplex PCR assay. Sequencing of the T-cell receptor beta chain repertoire was carried out together with a 770-gene immune expression panel. The table comes from immuneACCESS by way of TCRdb, which keeps in-frame sequences with V and J called. Part of the clones is missing from these tables; in studies checked, under half for an unresolved V gene and the rest for unknown reasons. This sample gives about 5,000 clones in total; roughly 88% of them show up just once. In total, the top ten clones hold approximately 13% of the sample.

Beyond this particular receptor, the publication reports: T-cell clones appeared expanded in around 62% of brain metastases relative to the matched primary tumors. T-cell infiltration was lower in brain metastases than in primary tumors (P < 0.001). Paired brain metastases and primary tumors largely shared TCR repertoires, although T-cell densities in the metastases were sparse.

With regard to this clone: There is no known antigen for this receptor. The sample holds no much larger clone one base away, and base qualities are not on file.

The sequenced sample consisted of tissue from a brain metastasis. The cell subset or site label, as the study defines it: resected brain metastasis paired with primary lung tumor. The chain employs TRBV6-5 and TRBJ1-1, with a tentative D gene TRBD1 over 5 matching bases. This receptor was identified in a donor aged 40 or older with non-small cell lung cancer. The CDR3 region has the sequence CASSRGLLNTEAFF. The DNA is as follows: TGTGCCAGCAGCCGGGGACTTTTGAACACTGAAGCTTTCTTT.